The clone carrying this T cell receptor (beta chain) occurred many times. Its antigen remains unidentified. Germline loops: CDR1 ENHRY, CDR2 SYGVKD. The CDR3 has 14 residues. V lost 0 bases, J lost 6 bases, and 2 bases stayed unmatched. The source of the sample is a study of response to subunit inactivated influenza vaccine. Study results and limitations: The authors proposed limited new T cell recruitment per seasonal influenza vaccination.

From the RT-PCR reads, TCRdb called clonotypes with MiXCR, one entry per CDR3 protein. The data show more than 200,000 distinct CDR3 sequences, with 9% to 15% seen just once and about 8% held by the top ten. This chain uses TRBV10-3 with TRBJ1-5, with 7 bases identical to TRBD1. The sequencing here drew on non-naive T cells sorted from PBMCs, taken approximately 15 days before vaccination. This clonotype was obtained from a man in his fifties who received an inactivated influenza vaccine. CDR3 region: CAISESTGFQPQHF. CDR3 coding DNA: TGTGCCATCAGTGAGTCGACAGGGTTTCAGCCCCAGCATTTT.